This TCR beta chain was sequenced in a study of cytomegalovirus exposure and HLA in healthy donors. Findings and limits, study-wide: The authors confirmed in vitro that a few CMV-associated chains were specific for CMV antigens. Analyses of presence/absence relied on an assumption of roughly uniform sequencing depth across donors. Per published accounts, TCR beta sequences correctly predicted the HLA-A and HLA-B alleles of most subjects. Solely CMV serostatus was available to characterize immune exposure.

Germline CDR1 is SGHRS and CDR2 is YFSETQ. The ends lost 0 bases at V and 1 base at J; junction bases unmatched: 1. CDR3 length equals 15 residues. A few counts support this clone. Its antigen is undetermined. Different DNA sequences within this sample yield the same CDR3. PCR was performed using 60 Vbeta and 13 Jbeta primers. Some clones are missing from TCRdb's copy, which holds only in-frame ones; the method was immunoSEQ multiplex PCR. The repertoire holds some 160,000 clones, with roughly 80% as singletons. Sample: PBMCs. The sequence derives from a male donor in good health and CMV-seronegative. The chain couples TRBV5-1 to TRBJ1-3, with 7 bases aligning to TRBD1. The CDR3 loop reads CASSLDRGSGNTIYF. CDR3 nucleotide sequence: TGCGCCAGCAGCTTGGACAGGGGTTCTGGAAACACCATATATTTT. The whole variable domain, remainder taken from reference TRBV5-1 and TRBJ1-3, is KAGVTQTPRYLIKTRGQQVTLSCSPISGHRSVSWYQQTPGQGLQFLFEYFSETQRNKGNFPGRFSGRQFSNSRSEMNVSTLELGDSALYLCASSLDRGSGNTIYFGEGSWLTVV.